These T cell receptor beta chains were read from a single sample in a study of shared clonotypes between healthy human individuals. Profiled with immunoSEQ multiplex PCR; TCRdb holds only in-frame clones, not every one. This repertoire shows fewer than 3 million clones, less than 95% found once; its top ten account for around 0.35%. The material sequenced was naive CD4+ T cells from PBMCs. These receptors came from a man younger than 35 in good health. Some clones in this sample may be carry-over from other donors' samples. The CDR3 runs from the conserved cysteine through the conserved F or W. D genes are given only for firm matches. Some rows have no size entry. The others give once, few or many, or a class for an expanded clone.

TRBJ1-1,-,TRBD1,TRBV5-8,TGTGCCAGCAGCTTTTTTGTTTGGCGTCAGGGGGCGAACACTGAAGCTTTCTTT,CASSFFVWRQGANTEAFF
TRBJ2-5,once,TRBD1,TRBV5-4,TGTGCCAGCAGCTTGGCCGGGACAGGGATGGTAGAGACCCAGTACTTC,CASSLAGTGMVETQYF
TRBJ1-2,-,TRBD1,TRBV5-1,TGCGCCAGCAGCGTGGAGGGGGCTTGGTTGGCCTATGGCTACACCTTC,CASSVEGAWLAYGYTF
TRBJ2-5,-,TRBD1,TRBV11-2,TGTGCCAGCAGAATGACTCTCGGGACAGGGGGAGAGACCCAGTACTTC,CASRMTLGTGGETQYF
TRBJ2-1,-,TRBD1,TRBV2,TGTGCCAGCAGTGGGTGGCAGGGGGTTTACAATGAGCAGTTCTTC,CASSGWQGVYNEQFF
TRBJ2-7,-,-,TRBV6-1,TGTGCCAGCATGGTGTTATCCTACGAGCAGTACTTC,CASMVLSYEQYF
TRBJ2-2,-,-,TRBV4-3,TGCGCCAGCAGCCGCCAGGGCCTCGACACCGGGGAGCTGTTTTTT,CASSRQGLDTGELFF
TRBJ2-2,-,-,TRBV6-5,TGTGCCAGCAGTTGGGCCAGCAACACCGGGGAGCTGTTTTTT,CASSWASNTGELFF
TRBJ2-3,-,-,TRBV15,TGTGCCACCAGCAGAGCCGGGAAAGCGGATACGCAGTATTTT,CATSRAGKADTQYF
TRBJ2-2,-,-,TRBV11-2,TGTGCCAGCAGCGTCATTCGTAGGACCGTCTCCCACACCGGGGAGCTGTTTTTT,CASSVIRRTVSHTGELFF
TRBJ1-1,few,-,TRBV5-1,TGCGCCAGCAGACCGACAGTTCTCAACACTGAAGCTTTCTTT,CASRPTVLNTEAFF
TRBJ1-5,-,-,TRBV29-1,TGCAGCGTTGGAGAGGGGAATCAGCCCCAGCATTTT,CSVGEGNQPQHF
TRBJ2-6,once,-,TRBV7-2,TGTGCCAGCAGCGGGATGGGACGGCGCTCTGGGGCCAACGTCCTGACTTTC,CASSGMGRRSGANVLTF
TRBJ2-2,once,-,TRBV27,TGTGCCAGCAGTGGTGGGAGCTACACCGGGGAGCTGTTTTTT,CASSGGSYTGELFF
TRBJ2-7,once,TRBD2,TRBV7-8,TGTGCCAGCAGCGGCAGACTAGCGGGCCCTTACGAGCAGTACTTC,CASSGRLAGPYEQYF
TRBJ2-5,-,TRBD1,TRBV6-6,TGTGCCAGCAGTTTAGGGGGCTCCGGTGAGACCCAGTACTTC,CASSLGGSGETQYF
TRBJ2-7,-,-,TRBV7-2,TGTGCCAGCAGCTCCCCCTACCGGGGGTACGAGCAGTACTTC,CASSSPYRGYEQYF
TRBJ1-1,-,-,TRBV7-3,TGTGCCAGCAGCTCCCAGGGGACCCTGAACACTGAAGCTTTCTTT,CASSSQGTLNTEAFF
TRBJ1-5,-,-,TRBV28,TGTGCCAGCAGTTTACAGAGGATTAGCAATCAGCCCCAGCATTTT,CASSLQRISNQPQHF
TRBJ2-6,-,-,TRBV28,TGTGCCAGCAGTTTCTACAGGGTCGTCTCTGGGGCCAACGTCCTGACTTTC,CASSFYRVVSGANVLTF
TRBJ1-3,-,TRBD1,TRBV18,TGTGCCAGCTCACCGATGACACAGGGGGCATCTGGAAACACCATATATTTT,CASSPMTQGASGNTIYF
TRBJ2-1,-,TRBD1,TRBV5-1,TGCGCCAGCAGCATAGACAGGGGGCCGGGGGATGAGCAGTTCTTC,CASSIDRGPGDEQFF